The T cell receptor (beta chain) described here comes from a study of shared clonotypes between healthy human individuals. The CDR3 runs 15 residues. V trimming: 3 bases; J trimming: 2 bases; junction bases outside the gene matches: 3. Germline values: CDR1 SGDLS, CDR2 YYNGEE. Deep was the level used in running the assay. Produced via immunoSEQ multiplex PCR; TCRdb's table is partial and in-frame only. Of about 2.2 million clones listed, just under 95% are singletons. Turning to this clone: The target antigen is unknown.

Findings and caveats of the study: The naive CD4 repertoires of a few donors were compared, and around 5% of clonotypes were shared.

CD45RO-negative cells were positively selected for CCR7, leaving out terminally differentiated effector memory CD45RA+ cells. This TCR derives from a man aged 18 to 30 in good health. Some clones in this sample may be carry-over from other donors' samples. V is TRBV9 and J is TRBJ2-3, with TRBD2 identical over 10 bases. Sequencing input: naive CD8+ T cells from PBMCs. CDR3: CASSGSGRTTDTQYF. The DNA for the CDR3 is TGTGCCAGCAGCGGTAGCGGGAGGACCACAGATACGCAGTATTTT.